This T cell receptor beta chain derives from a study of shared clonotypes between healthy human individuals. Turning to the study itself: Each donor's CD4 naive and CD4 memory cells filled three plates apiece, CD8 naive two, and CD8 memory one.

To note about this clone: The antigen remains unidentified.

Over several immunoSEQ plates, each subset's genomic DNA was distributed in even portions. The protocol was immunoSEQ multiplex PCR, while the TCRdb copy is restricted to in-frame clones and leaves out a portion. Here the sample spans some 2,500,000 clones, 93% being singletons. This CDR3 spans 16 amino acids. V was clipped by 2 bases and J by 0 bases, with 8 bases between them. Germline lookup yields CDR1 KGHSH and CDR2 LQKENI. General observations from the study: In the sorted subsets, rarefaction showed sequencing was incomplete despite large depth. Larger estimated richness was generally recorded for naive subsets relative to memory subsets.

V and J are TRBV18 and TRBJ2-6; D gene unclear. The TCR sequence derives from a man aged 18 to 30 in good health. Some clones in this sample may be carry-over from other donors' samples. What was sequenced was naive CD4+ T cells from PBMCs. Subset meaning: CD45RA+ positively selected. The CDR3 DNA is TGTGCCAGCTCACCATCCGGGCCCTCTGGGGCCAACGTCCTGACTTTC. This encodes CASSPSGPSGANVLTF.